The following is a T cell receptor (beta chain) sequence with its context. Its antigen is not known. This entry is derived from a study of blood T cells in healthy people across ages. Germline CDR1 reads MNHEY; CDR2 reads SVGEGT. This CDR3 is 14 amino acids long. The V end was cut by 4 bases, the J end by 0 bases, with 10 bases between. Study conclusions and caveats: Per million T cells, TCR beta diversity dropped about linearly as age rose. TCR beta diversity was tightly associated with the proportion of naive T cells. Total diversity from one million sequenced T cells was likely underestimated.

Extraction of total RNA produced a minimum of 5 micrograms from each sample. Sample-barcoded 5' priming and a J-beta primer mix drove a second PCR of 7 to 11 cycles. TCRdb used MiXCR to reprocess the 5' RACE reads, holding one entry per CDR3 protein. The table lists approximately 880,000 distinct CDR3 sequences, about 48% of them singletons. This chain links TRBV6-2 or TRBV6-3 with TRBJ2-7, with no clear D. Sequenced: blood. This receptor was obtained from a man aged 25-40 years in good health. The CDR3 DNA reads TGTGCCAGCAGTTCCTGTAGATCCTCCTACGAGCAGTACTTC. It encodes CASSSCRSSYEQYF.